Each of the 4 T cell receptor beta chains below was sequenced from the same sample in a study of T cells in Graves' hyperthyroidism and ophthalmopathy. Authors of the study amplified TCR beta CDR3 regions from RNA transcripts. An initial round of RT-PCR targeting the TCR CDR3 relied on the HTBI primer set. In TCRdb, the multiplex PCR reads were re-called with MiXCR into one record per CDR3 protein. The sample lists about 360,000 distinct CDR3 sequences, less than 15% seen once, with around a tenth in the top ten. The sequenced sample was blood. The receptors shown here come from a woman in her late teens or twenties with Graves' hyperthyroidism.

This clonotype was detected only a few times. This chain links TRBV24-1 with TRBJ2-2; D unresolved. The length of the CDR3 is 13 residues. Germline V gene data show CDR1 as KGHDR and CDR2 as SFDVKD. V lost 5 bases and J lost 5, with 8 bases in between. The CDR3 loop is CATSGRLTGELFF. The DNA of the CDR3 is TGTGCCACCAGTGGTCGCCTTACCGGGGAGCTGTTTTTT.

V is TRBV27 and J is TRBJ1-1, with D possibly being TRBD1 (6 bases). V lost 2 bases to trimming and J lost 0 bases, with 13 bases between them. Germline loops: CDR1 MNHEY, CDR2 SMNVEV (reference sequence). The CDR3 runs to 16 residues. CDR3 sequence: CASSLTPQGMNTEAFF. CDR3 DNA sequence: TGTGCCAGCAGTTTAACACCACAGGGTATGAACACTGAAGCTTTCTTT.

At least ten counts were recorded for this clonotype. The rearrangement joins TRBV20-1 to TRBJ1-2, with TRBD1 identical over 8 bases. Germline V CDR1 and CDR2: DFQATT, SNEGSKA (reference sequence). This CDR3 spans 13 amino acids. Trimming at V came to 5 bases and at J to 6 bases, leaving 8 bases not matched to a gene. The CDR3 DNA sequence: TGCAGTGCTGGCCAGGACAGGGTAGATGGCTACACCTTC. It codes for CSAGQDRVDGYTF.

This clonotype appeared many times. V gene TRBV5-1 combines with J gene TRBJ2-3; D gene ambiguous. In germline, CDR1 is SGHRS, CDR2 YFSETQ. The CDR3 has 14 amino acids. With 1 base removed from V and 1 base from J, the gap between germline ends came to 7 bases. This CDR3 is CASSLLPGTDTQYF. DNA of the CDR3: TGCGCCAGCAGCTTGTTACCGGGCACAGATACGCAGTATTTT.